This TCR beta chain was recorded in a study of shared clonotypes between healthy human individuals. Assay: immunoSEQ multiplex PCR; the TCRdb copy retains only in-frame clones and omits some. The table has roughly 500,000 clones, approximately 95% seen once; the top ten hold 0.05% to 0.07%. The CDR3 consists of 15 residues. V lost 0 bases to trimming and J lost 5 bases; unmatched junction nucleotides: 4. Germline values: CDR1 SGDLS, CDR2 YYNGEE. The V call is TRBV9, the J call TRBJ1-1; 10 nucleotides agree with TRBD1. This clonotype was sampled from a woman aged 25 to 45 in good health. Sequencing was carried out using naive CD4+ T cells sorted from blood. Subset given: CD45RA+ positively selected. The CDR3 is CASSVGTGGWTEAFF. DNA of the CDR3: TGTGCCAGCAGCGTAGGGACAGGGGGATGGACTGAAGCTTTCTTT.